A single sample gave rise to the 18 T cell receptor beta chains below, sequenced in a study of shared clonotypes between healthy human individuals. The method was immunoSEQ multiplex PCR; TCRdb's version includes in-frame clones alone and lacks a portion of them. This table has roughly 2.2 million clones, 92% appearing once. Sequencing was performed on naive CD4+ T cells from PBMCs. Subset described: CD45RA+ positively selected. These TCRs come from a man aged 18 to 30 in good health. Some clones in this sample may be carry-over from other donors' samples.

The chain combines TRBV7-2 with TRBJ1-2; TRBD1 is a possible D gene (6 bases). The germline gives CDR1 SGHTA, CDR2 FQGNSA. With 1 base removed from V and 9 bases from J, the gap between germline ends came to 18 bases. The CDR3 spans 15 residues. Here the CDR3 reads CASSLGPGQPDSYTF. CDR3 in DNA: TGTGCCAGCAGCTTAGGCCCGGGACAACCGGACAGCTACACCTTC.

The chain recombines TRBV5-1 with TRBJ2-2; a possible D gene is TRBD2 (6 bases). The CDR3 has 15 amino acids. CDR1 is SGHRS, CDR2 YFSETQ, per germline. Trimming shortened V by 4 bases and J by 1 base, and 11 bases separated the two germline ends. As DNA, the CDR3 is TGCGCCAGCAGCCCCCCGGGACTGAACACCGGGGAGCTGTTTTTT. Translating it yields CASSPPGLNTGELFF.

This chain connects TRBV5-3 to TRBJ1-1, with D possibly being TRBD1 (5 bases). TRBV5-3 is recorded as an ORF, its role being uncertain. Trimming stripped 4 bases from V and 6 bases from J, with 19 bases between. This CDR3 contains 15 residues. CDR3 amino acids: CARSPPPGRDSEAFF. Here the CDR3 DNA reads TGTGCCAGAAGCCCCCCCCCGGGGCGTGACTCTGAAGCTTTCTTT.

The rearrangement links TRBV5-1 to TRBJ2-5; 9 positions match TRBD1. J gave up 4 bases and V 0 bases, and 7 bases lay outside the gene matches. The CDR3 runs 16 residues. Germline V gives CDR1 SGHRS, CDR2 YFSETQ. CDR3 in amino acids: CASSLGTGVWVETQYF. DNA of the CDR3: TGCGCCAGCAGCTTGGGGACAGGGGTTTGGGTAGAGACCCAGTACTTC. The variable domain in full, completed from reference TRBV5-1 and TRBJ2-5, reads KAGVTQTPRYLIKTRGQQVTLSCSPISGHRSVSWYQQTPGQGLQFLFEYFSETQRNKGNFPGRFSGRQFSNSRSEMNVSTLELGDSALYLCASSLGTGVWVETQYFGPGTRLLVL.

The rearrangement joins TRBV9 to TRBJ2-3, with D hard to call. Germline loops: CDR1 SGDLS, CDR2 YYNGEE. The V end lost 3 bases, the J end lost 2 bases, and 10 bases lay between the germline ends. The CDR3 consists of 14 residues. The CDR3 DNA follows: TGTGCCAGCAGCGGTATTGGCCACACAGATACGCAGTATTTT. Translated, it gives CASSGIGHTDTQYF.

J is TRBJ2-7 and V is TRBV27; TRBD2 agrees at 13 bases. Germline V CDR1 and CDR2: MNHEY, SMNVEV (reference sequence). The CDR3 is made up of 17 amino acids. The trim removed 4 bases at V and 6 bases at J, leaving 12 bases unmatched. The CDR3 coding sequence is TGTGCCAGCAGTTCGGAGGGACTAGCGGGAAAGGGGAGCGAGCAGTACTTC. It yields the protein CASSSEGLAGKGSEQYF.

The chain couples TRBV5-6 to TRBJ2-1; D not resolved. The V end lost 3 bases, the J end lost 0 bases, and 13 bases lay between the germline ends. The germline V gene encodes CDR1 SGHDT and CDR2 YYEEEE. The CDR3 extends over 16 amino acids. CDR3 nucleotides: TGTGCCAGCAGCTCGCTCCGGCTCAGCTCCTACAATGAGCAGTTCTTC. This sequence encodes CASSSLRLSSYNEQFF.

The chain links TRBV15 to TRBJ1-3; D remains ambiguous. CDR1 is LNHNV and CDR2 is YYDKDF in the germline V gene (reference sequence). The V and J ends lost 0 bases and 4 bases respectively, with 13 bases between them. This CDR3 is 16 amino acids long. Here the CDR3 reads CATSRDPVASGNTIYF. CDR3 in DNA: TGTGCCACCAGCAGAGATCCGGTAGCTTCGGGAAACACCATATATTTT.

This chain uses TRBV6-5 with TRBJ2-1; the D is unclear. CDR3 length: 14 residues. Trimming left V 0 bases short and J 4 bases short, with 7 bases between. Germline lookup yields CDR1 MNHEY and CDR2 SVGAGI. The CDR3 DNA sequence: TGTGCCAGCAGTTACTCGAGCGAATACAATGAGCAGTTCTTC. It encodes CASSYSSEYNEQFF.

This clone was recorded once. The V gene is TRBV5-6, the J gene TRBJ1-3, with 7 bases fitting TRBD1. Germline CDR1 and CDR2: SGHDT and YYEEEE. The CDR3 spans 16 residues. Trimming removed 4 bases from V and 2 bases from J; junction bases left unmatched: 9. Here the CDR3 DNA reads TGTGCCAGCAGCCCCGAACGGGACAGCACTGGAAACACCATATATTTT. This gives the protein CASSPERDSTGNTIYF.

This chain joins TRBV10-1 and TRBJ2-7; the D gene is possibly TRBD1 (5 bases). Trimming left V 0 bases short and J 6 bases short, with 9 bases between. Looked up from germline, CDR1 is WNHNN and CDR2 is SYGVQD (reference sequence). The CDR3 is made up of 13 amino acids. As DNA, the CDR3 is TGCGCCAGCAGTGAGTCGACAGAACGCGAGCAGTACTTC. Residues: CASSESTEREQYF.

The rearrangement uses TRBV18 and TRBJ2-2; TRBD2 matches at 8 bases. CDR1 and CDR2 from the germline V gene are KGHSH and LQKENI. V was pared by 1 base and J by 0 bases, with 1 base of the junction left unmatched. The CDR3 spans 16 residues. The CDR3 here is CASSPRRGANTGELFF. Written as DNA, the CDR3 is TGTGCCAGCTCACCACGGCGGGGGGCGAACACCGGGGAGCTGTTTTTT.

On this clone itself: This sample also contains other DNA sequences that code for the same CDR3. The CDR3 region has the DNA TGTGCCAGCAGCTTGGCGGGACAGGGAGGGGAAAAACTGTTTTTT. Its translation is CASSLAGQGGEKLFF. The V call is TRBV5-4, the J call TRBJ1-4, with 9 bases aligning to TRBD1. Germline V lookup: CDR1 SGHNT, CDR2 YYREEE (reference sequence). V shed 0 bases, J shed 8 bases, and the junction held 5 bases outside the gene matches. This CDR3 comprises 15 residues.

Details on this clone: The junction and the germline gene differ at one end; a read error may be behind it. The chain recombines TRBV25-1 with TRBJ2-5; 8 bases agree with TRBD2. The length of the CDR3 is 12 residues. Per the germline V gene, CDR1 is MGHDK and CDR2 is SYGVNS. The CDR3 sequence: CASSEYSGSWNF. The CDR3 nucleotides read TGTGCCAGCAGTGAATACAGCGGGAGTTGGAACTTC.

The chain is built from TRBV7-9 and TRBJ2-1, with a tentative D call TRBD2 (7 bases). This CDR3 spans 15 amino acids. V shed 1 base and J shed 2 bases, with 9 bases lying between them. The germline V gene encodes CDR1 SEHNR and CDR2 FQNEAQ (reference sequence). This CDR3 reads CASSLVGGPYNEQFF. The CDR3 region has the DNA TGTGCCAGCAGCTTAGTGGGGGGGCCCTACAATGAGCAGTTCTTC.

The CDR3 loop reads CASSPRDRGGYQPQHF. CDR3 coding DNA: TGTGCCAGCAGTCCCCGGGACAGGGGAGGATATCAGCCCCAGCATTTT. V and J are TRBV6-6 and TRBJ1-5; 10 bases align to TRBD1. The V gene end was trimmed by 5 bases and the J gene end by 5 bases; junction bases not matched to a gene: 9. The CDR3 sequence is 16 residues long. Germline CDR1 MNHNY, CDR2 SVGAGI (reference sequence).

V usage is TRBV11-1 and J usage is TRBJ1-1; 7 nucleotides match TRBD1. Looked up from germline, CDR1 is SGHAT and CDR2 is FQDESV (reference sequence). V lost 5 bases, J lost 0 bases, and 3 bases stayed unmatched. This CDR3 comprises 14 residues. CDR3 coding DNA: TGTGCCAGCAGCGATGGACAGGTGAACACTGAAGCTTTCTTT. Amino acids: CASSDGQVNTEAFF. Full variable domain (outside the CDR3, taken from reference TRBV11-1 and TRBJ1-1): EAEVAQSPRYKITEKSQAVAFWCDPISGHATLYWYRQILGQGPELLVQFQDESVVDDSQLPKDRFSAERLKGVDSTLKIQPAELGDSAMYLCASSDGQVNTEAFFGQGTRLTVV.

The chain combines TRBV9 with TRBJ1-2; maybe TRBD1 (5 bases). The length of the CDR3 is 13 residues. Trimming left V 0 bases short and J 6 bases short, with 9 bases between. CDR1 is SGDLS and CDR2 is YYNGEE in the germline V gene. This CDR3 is CASSVVTGNGYTF. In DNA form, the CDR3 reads TGTGCCAGCAGCGTAGTTACAGGCAATGGCTACACCTTC.